This TCR beta chain appears in the sequencing data of a study of a mutant IDH1 vaccine in newly diagnosed glioma. V was clipped by 6 bases and J by 1 base, with 10 bases between them. From germline, CDR1 is MNHEY and CDR2 SMNVEV (reference sequence). The CDR3 is 13 amino acids. Clones were sequenced by immunoSEQ multiplex PCR, and TCRdb holds only the in-frame ones, with some missing. Among around 82,000 clones listed, over 75% were seen once. Time point of the sample: baseline, week 1 (first vaccination visit). Treatment of the sample: pre-vaccination baseline after standard-of-care therapy. The sequence came from a man in his forties or fifties with glioma. Some clones in this sample may be carry-over from other donors' samples. The rearrangement links TRBV27 to TRBJ2-7, with D perhaps TRBD1 (5 bases). Sequenced here: PBMCs, sampled from a glioma patient treated with radiotherapy, temozolomide or both. The CDR3 sequence: CASRPDSSYEQYF. DNA for the CDR3: TGTGCCAGCAGACCCGACAGTTCCTACGAGCAGTACTTC.